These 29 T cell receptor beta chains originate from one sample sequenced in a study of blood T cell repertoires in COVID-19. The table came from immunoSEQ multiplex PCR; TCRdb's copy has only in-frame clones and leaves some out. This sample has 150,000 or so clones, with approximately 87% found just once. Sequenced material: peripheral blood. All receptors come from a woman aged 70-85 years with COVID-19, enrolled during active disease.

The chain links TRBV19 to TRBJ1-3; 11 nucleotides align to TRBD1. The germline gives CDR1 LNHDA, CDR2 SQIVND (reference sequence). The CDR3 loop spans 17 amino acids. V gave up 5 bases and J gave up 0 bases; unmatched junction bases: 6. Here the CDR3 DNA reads TGTGCCAGTAGTGGACGGGACAGGGGGTTCTCTGGAAACACCATATATTTT. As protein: CASSGRDRGFSGNTIYF.

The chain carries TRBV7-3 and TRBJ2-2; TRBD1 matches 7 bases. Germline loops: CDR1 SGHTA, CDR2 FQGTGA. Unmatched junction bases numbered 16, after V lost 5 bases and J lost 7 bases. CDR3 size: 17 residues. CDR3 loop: CASSETPRGHLGGELFF. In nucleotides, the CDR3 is TGTGCCAGCAGCGAGACACCTAGGGGGCACCTAGGCGGGGAGCTGTTTTTT.

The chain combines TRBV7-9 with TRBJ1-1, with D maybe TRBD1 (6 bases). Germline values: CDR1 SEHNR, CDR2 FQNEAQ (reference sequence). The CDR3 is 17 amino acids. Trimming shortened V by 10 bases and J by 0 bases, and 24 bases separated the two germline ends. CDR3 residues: CATSEIWGQTMNTEAFF. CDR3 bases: TGTGCCACGTCGGAAATTTGGGGGCAGACCATGAACACTGAAGCTTTCTTT.

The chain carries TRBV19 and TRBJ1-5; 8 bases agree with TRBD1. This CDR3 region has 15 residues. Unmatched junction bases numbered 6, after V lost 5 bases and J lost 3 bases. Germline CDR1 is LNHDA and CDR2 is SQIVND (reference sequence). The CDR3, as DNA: TGTGCCAGTAGTTCTGGGACAGGAAACAATCAGCCCCAGCATTTT. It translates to CASSSGTGNNQPQHF.

CDR3 DNA: TGTGCCAGCAGCTGGGGGACAGAGAACACTGAAGCTTTCTTT. Its protein product is CASSWGTENTEAFF. The genes are TRBV5-6 and TRBJ1-1, with 7 bases matching TRBD1. This CDR3 contains 14 residues. The V gene's germline CDR1 is SGHDT and CDR2 YYEEEE. Losses at the gene ends were 3 bases for V and 1 base for J; bases not matched to a gene: 3.

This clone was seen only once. In DNA, the CDR3 is TGTGCCAGCAGCGCGGGACAGAGGTTCACAGATACGCAGTATTTT. Protein: CASSAGQRFTDTQYF. This chain connects TRBV7-6 to TRBJ2-3; D is possibly TRBD1 (7 bases). The CDR3 runs 15 residues. Between the trimmed V and J ends, which lost 5 bases and 2 bases, there was a span of 14 bases. CDR1 is SGHVS and CDR2 is FNYEAQ in the germline V gene. The full variable domain, completed using reference TRBV7-6 and TRBJ2-3, is GAGVSQSPRYKVTKRGQDVALRCDPISGHVSLYWYRQALGQGPEFLTYFNYEAQQDKSGLPNDRFSAERPEGSISTLTIQRTEQRDSAMYRCASSAGQRFTDTQYFGPGTRLTVL.

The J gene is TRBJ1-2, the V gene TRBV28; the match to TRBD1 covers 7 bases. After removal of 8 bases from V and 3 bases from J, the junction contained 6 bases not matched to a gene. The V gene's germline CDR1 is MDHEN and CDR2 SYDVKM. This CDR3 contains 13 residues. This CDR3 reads CASHDRAYYGYTF. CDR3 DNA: TGTGCCAGCCACGACAGGGCCTACTATGGCTACACCTTC.

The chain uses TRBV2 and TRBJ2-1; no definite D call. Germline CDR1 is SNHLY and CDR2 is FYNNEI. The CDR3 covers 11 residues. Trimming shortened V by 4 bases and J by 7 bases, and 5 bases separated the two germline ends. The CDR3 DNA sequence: TGTGCCAGCAGTGTAATTAATGAGCAGTTCTTC. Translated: CASSVINEQFF.

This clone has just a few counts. The CDR3: CASRQEQGPNTEAFF. In DNA form, the CDR3 reads TGTGCCAGCAGGCAGGAACAGGGGCCGAACACTGAAGCTTTCTTT. The V and J genes are TRBV2 and TRBJ1-1; 7 nucleotides agree with TRBD1. Trimming took 6 bases from V and 1 from J; bases not matched to a gene: 8. This CDR3 is built from 15 residues. Per germline, CDR1 SNHLY and CDR2 FYNNEI.

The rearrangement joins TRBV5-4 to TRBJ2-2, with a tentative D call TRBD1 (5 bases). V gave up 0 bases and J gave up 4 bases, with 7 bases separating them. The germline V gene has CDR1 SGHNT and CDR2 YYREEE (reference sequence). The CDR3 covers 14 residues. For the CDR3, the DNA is TGTGCCAGCAGCTTGGGCAGGGCCACCGGGGAGCTGTTTTTT. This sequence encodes CASSLGRATGELFF.

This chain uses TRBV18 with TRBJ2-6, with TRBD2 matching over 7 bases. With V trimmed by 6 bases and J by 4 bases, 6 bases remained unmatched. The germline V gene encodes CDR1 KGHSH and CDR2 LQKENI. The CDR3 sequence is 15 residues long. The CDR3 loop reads CASSPGGPGANVLTF. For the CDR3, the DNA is TGTGCCAGCTCCCCGGGGGGTCCCGGGGCCAACGTCCTGACTTTC.

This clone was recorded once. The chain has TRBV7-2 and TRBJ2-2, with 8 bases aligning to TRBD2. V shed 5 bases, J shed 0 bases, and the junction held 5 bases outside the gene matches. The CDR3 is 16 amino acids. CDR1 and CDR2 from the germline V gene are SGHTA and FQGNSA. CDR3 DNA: TGTGCCAGCAGCCCACCGGGAGGGGCGAACACCGGGGAGCTGTTTTTT. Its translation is CASSPPGGANTGELFF.

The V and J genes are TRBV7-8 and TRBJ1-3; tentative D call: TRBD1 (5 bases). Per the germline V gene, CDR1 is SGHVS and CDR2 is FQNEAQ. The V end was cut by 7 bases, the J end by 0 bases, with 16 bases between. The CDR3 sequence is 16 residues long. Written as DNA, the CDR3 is TGTGCCAGCACTAGTCGGGTCAGGGCCTCTGGAAACACCATATATTTT. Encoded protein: CASTSRVRASGNTIYF.

The CDR3, as DNA: TGTGCCAGCAGCTACGACGGGGTGAACACTGAAGCTTTCTTT. It specifies CASSYDGVNTEAFF. This sequence joins TRBV2 and TRBJ1-1, with D hard to call. The ends were cut back, 6 bases at V and 0 bases at J, with 11 bases in the middle. Germline lookup yields CDR1 SNHLY and CDR2 FYNNEI. The CDR3 runs to 14 residues.

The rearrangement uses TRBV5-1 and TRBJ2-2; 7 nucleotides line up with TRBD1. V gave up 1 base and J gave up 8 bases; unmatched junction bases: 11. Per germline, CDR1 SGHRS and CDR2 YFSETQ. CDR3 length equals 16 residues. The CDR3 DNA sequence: TGCGCCAGCAGCTTGAGGCAGACAGGGACGGCTGGGGAGCTGTTTTTT. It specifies CASSLRQTGTAGELFF.

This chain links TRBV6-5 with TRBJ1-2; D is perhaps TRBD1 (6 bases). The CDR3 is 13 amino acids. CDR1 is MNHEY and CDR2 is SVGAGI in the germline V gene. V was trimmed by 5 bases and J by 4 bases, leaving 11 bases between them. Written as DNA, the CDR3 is TGTGCCAGCAGTCTGGACAGTCGCTATGGCTACACCTTC. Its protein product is CASSLDSRYGYTF.

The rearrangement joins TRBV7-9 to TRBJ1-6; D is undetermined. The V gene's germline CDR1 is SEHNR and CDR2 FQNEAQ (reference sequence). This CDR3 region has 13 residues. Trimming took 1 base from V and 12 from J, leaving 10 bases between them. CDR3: CASSLGSPVPLHF. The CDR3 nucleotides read TGTGCCAGCAGCTTAGGTTCTCCCGTACCCCTCCACTTT.

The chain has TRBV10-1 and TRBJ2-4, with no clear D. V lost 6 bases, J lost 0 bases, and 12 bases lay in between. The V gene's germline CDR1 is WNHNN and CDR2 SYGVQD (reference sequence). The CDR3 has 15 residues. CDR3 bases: TGCGCCAGCAGCCCAGATAATCTAGCCAAAAACATTCAGTACTTC. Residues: CASSPDNLAKNIQYF.

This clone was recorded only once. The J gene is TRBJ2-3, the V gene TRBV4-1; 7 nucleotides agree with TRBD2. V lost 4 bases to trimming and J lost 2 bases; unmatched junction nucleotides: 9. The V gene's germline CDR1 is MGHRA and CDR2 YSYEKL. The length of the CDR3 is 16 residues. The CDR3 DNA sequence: TGCGCCAGCAGCCGATTTGGGGCGGGGGTCACAGATACGCAGTATTTT. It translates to CASSRFGAGVTDTQYF.

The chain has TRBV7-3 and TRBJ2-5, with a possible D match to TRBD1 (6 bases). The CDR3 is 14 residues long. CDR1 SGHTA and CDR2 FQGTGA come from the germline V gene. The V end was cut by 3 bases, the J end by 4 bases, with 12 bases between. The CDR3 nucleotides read TGTGCCAGCAGCTTGACAGGTGCCGCAGAGACCCAGTACTTC. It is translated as CASSLTGAAETQYF. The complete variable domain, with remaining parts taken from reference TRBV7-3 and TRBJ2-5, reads GAGVSQTPSNKVTEKGKYVELRCDPISGHTALYWYRQSLGQGPEFLIYFQGTGAADDSGLPNDRFFAVRPEGSVSTLKIQRTERGDSAVYLCASSLTGAAETQYFGPGTRLLVL.

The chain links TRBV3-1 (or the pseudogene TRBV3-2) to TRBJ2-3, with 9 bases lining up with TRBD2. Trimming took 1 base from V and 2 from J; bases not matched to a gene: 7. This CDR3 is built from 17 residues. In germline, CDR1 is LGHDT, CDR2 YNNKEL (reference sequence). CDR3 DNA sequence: TGTGCCAGCAGCCAAGGCCTAGCGGGGCAGGTCACAGATACGCAGTATTTT. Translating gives CASSQGLAGQVTDTQYF.

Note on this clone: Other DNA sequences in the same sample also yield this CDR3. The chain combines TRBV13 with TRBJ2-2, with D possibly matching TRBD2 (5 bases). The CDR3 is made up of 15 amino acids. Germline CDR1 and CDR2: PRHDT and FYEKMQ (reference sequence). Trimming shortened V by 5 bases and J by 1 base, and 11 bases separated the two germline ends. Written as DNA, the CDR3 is TGTGCCAGCAGCACTAGGTGGGGGAACACCGGGGAGCTGTTTTTT. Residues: CASSTRWGNTGELFF. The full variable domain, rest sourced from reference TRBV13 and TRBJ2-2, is AAGVIQSPRHLIKEKRETATLKCYPIPRHDTVYWYQQGPGQDPQFLISFYEKMQSDKGSIPDRFSAQQFSDYHSELNMSSLELGDSALYFCASSTRWGNTGELFFGEGSRLTVL.

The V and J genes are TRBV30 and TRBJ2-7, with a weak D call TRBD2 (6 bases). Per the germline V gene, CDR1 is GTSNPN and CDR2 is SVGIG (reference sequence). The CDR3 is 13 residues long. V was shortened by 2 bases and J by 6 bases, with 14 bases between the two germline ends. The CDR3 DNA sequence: TGTGCCTGGAGTAACTGGGTGGGGGGCGAGCAGTACTTC. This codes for CAWSNWVGGEQYF.

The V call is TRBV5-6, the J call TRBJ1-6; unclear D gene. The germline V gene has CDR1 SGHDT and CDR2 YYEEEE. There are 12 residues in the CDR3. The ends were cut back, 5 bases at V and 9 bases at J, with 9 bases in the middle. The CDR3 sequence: CASSFSTSPLHF. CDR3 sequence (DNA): TGTGCCAGCAGTTTTTCTACTTCACCCCTCCACTTT.

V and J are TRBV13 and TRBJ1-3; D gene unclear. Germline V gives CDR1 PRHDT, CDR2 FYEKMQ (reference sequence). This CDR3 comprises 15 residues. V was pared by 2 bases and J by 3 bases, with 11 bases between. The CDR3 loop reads CASSLQASVGNTIYF. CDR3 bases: TGTGCCAGCAGCTTACAGGCCTCGGTTGGAAACACCATATATTTT.

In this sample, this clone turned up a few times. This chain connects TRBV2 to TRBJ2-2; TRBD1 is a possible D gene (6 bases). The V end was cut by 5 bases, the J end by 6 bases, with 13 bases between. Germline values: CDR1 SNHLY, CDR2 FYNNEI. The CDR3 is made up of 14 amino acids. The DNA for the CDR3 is TGTGCCAGCAGTATATTAGGGGGATCCGGGGAGCTGTTTTTT. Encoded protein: CASSILGGSGELFF. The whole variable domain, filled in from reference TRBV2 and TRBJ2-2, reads EPEVTQTPSHQVTQMGQEVILRCVPISNHLYFYWYRQILGQKVEFLVSFYNNEISEKSEIFDDQFSVERPDGSNFTLKIRSTKLEDSAMYFCASSILGGSGELFFGEGSRLTVL.

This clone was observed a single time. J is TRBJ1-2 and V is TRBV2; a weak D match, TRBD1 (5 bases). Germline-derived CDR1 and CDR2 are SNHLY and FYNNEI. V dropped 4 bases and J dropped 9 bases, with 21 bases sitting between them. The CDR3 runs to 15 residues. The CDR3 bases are TGTGCCAGCAGTGGGGGCGGTGACACCCTAGTTAGCTACACCTTC. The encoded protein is CASSGGGDTLVSYTF.

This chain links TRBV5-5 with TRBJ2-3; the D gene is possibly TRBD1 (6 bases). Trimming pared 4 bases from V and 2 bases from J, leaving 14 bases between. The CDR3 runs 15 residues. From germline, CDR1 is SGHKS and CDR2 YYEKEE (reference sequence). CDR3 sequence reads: CASSPPQGFTDTQYF. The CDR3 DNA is TGTGCCAGCAGCCCTCCACAGGGATTCACAGATACGCAGTATTTT. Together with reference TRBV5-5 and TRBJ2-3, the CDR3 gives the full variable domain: DAGVTQSPTHLIKTRGQQVTLRCSPISGHKSVSWYQQVLGQGPQFIFQYYEKEERGRGNFPDRFSARQFPNYSSELNVNALLLGDSALYLCASSPPQGFTDTQYFGPGTRLTVL.

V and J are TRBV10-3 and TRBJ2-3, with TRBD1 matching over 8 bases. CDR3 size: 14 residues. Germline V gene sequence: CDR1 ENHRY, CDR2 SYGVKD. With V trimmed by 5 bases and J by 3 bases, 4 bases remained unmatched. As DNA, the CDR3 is TGTGCCATCAGTTTTCAGGGGGCTACAGATACGCAGTATTTT. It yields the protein CAISFQGATDTQYF.